Detailed here is one TCR beta chain. The data were taken from a study of blood T cell repertoires in COVID-19. The method was immunoSEQ multiplex PCR; TCRdb's version includes in-frame clones alone and lacks a portion of them. The sample yields a few hundred thousand clones, 80% to 95% seen once. Germline V gene lookup returns CDR1 SGDLS and CDR2 YYNGEE. This CDR3 has 14 amino acids. The V end lost 2 bases, the J end lost 4 bases, and 12 bases lay between the germline ends. The TCR was taken from a person aged 18-29 years with COVID-19, enrolled during active disease. Sequenced material: peripheral blood. The chain is built from TRBV9 and TRBJ1-2, with a tentative D call TRBD1 (5 bases). The CDR3 DNA follows: TGTGCCAGCAGCGTCACAGGTTTAAGCTATGGCTACACCTTC. It yields the protein CASSVTGLSYGYTF.